These 4 T cell receptor beta chains were sequenced from one sample in a study of blood T cell repertoires in COVID-19. Profiling relied on immunoSEQ multiplex PCR, and the TCRdb table lists in-frame clones only, not all of them. Altogether 65,000 to 80,000 clones are present, 90% being singletons, with the ten largest covering roughly 10%. The material sequenced was peripheral blood. The source is a human donor in a cohort sampled during active COVID-19.

This chain connects TRBV28 to TRBJ2-2; 10 nucleotides line up with TRBD2. Germline loops: CDR1 MDHEN, CDR2 SYDVKM. Losses at the gene ends were 2 bases for V and 3 bases for J; bases not matched to a gene: 9. The CDR3 spans 18 residues. The CDR3 loop is CASSLKLAGPADTGELFF. CDR3 nucleotides: TGTGCCAGCAGTTTAAAACTAGCGGGGCCGGCCGACACCGGGGAGCTGTTTTTT.

The chain links TRBV5-6 to TRBJ2-7; 15 bases agree with TRBD2. The CDR3 sequence is 17 residues long. Per germline, CDR1 SGHDT and CDR2 YYEEEE. Trimming cost V 3 bases and J 3 bases; bases outside gene matches: 7. The CDR3 DNA reads TGTGCCAGCAGCTCCAAGGGACTAGCGGGAGGTCGCTACGAGCAGTACTTC. Encoded protein: CASSSKGLAGGRYEQYF.

On this clone: An end of the junction does not agree with germline; a read error may underlie this. V is TRBV5-8 and J is TRBJ2-7, with TRBD1 matching 12 bases. CDR3 length: 15 residues. From germline, CDR1 is SGHTS and CDR2 YDEGEE. CDR3 sequence: CASRLGQGAGYEQYF. The CDR3, as DNA: TGTGCCAGCAGATTGGGACAGGGGGCGGGCTACGAGCAGTACTTC.

This clone has only a few counts. The V and J genes are TRBV10-3 and TRBJ2-7; possible D gene TRBD2, 7 bases. This CDR3 region has 16 residues. Germline V gene lookup returns CDR1 ENHRY and CDR2 SYGVKD. Trimming cost V 0 bases and J 0 bases, with 12 bases left between them. CDR3 in amino acids: CAISESGGGSSYEQYF. The CDR3 DNA sequence: TGTGCCATCAGTGAGTCAGGGGGGGGCAGCTCCTACGAGCAGTACTTC.